Described below is a single T cell receptor (beta chain) sequence and its context. The source of the sample is a study of shared T cell receptors in the human thymus. Using immunoSEQ multiplex PCR, the repertoire was profiled, and TCRdb retains in-frame clones only, with some absent. Found here are 500,000 to 550,000 clones, 70% to 80% of them singletons; the top ten hold less than 0.015%. CDR3 length equals 17 residues. Germline CDR1 and CDR2: SGHTA and FQGTGA. The ends lost 5 bases at V and 2 bases at J; junction bases unmatched: 14. This sample also belongs to another study, concerning human thymus T cells. That work contributes: Resections obtained during corrective heart surgery supplied the thymus tissue. Thymic and blood repertoires appeared to show biased V and J gene usage. Related work showed strongly overlapping thymic repertoires across unrelated individuals.

The receptor was derived from a boy in the first two years of life with a congenital heart defect. This chain links TRBV7-3 with TRBJ2-7; 8 bases are shared with TRBD2. Specimen: thymocytes. CDR3 sequence reads: CASSPLRTTSDTYEQYF. In nucleotides, the CDR3 is TGTGCCAGCAGCCCCCTCCGTACGACTAGCGATACCTACGAGCAGTACTTC.